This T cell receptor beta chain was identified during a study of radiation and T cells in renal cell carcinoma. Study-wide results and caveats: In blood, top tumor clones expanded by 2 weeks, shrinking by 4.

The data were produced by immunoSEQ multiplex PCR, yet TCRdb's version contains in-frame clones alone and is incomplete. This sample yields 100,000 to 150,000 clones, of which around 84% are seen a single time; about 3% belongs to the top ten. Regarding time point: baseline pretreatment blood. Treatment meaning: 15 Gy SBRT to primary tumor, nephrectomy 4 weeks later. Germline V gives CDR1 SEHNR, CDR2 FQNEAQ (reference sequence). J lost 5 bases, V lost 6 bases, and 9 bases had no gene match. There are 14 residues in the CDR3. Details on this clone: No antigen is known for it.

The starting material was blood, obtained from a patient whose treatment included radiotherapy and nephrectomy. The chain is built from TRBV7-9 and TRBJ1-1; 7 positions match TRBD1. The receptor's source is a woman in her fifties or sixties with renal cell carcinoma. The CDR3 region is CASSRIRGATEAFF. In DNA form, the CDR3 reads TGTGCCAGCAGTCGGATCAGGGGGGCAACTGAAGCTTTCTTT.